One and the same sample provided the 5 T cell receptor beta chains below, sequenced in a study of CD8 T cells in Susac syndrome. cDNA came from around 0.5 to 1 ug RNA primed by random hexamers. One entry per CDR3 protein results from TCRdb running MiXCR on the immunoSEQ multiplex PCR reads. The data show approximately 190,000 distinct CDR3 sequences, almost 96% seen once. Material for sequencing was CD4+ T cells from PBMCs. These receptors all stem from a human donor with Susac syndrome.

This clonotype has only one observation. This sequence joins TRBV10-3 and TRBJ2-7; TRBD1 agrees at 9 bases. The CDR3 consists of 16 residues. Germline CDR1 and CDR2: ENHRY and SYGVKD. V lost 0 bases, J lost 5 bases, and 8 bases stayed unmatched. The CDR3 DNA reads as TGTGCCATCAGTGAGTCGAGGGGACAGGGAATCAACGAGCAGTACTTC. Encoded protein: CAISESRGQGINEQYF.

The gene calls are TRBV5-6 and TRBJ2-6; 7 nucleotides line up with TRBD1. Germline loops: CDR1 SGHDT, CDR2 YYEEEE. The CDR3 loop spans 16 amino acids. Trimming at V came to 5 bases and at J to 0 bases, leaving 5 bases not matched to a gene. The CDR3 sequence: CASRQQGSSGANVLTF. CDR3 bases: TGTGCCAGCAGACAACAGGGGTCCTCTGGGGCCAACGTCCTGACTTTC.

The CDR3 bases are TGTGCCAGTTCGCAGGGGAATAGCAATCAGCCCCAGCATTTT. Translating gives CASSQGNSNQPQHF. This chain joins TRBV19 and TRBJ1-5; perhaps TRBD1 as D (6 bases). CDR3 length equals 14 residues. Trimming left V 8 bases short and J 0 bases short, with 11 bases between. Looked up from germline, CDR1 is LNHDA and CDR2 is SQIVND (reference sequence).

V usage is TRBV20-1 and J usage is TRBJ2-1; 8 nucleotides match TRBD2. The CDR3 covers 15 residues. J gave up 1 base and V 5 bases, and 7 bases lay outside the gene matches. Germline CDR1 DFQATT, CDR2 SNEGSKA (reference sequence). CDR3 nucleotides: TGCAGTGCTGGACCGGGGGGGCCGTCCTACAATGAGCAGTTCTTC. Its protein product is CSAGPGGPSYNEQFF.

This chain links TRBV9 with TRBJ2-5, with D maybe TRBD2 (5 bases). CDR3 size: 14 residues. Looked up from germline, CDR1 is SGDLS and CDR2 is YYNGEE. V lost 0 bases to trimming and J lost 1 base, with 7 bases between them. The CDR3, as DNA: TGTGCCAGCAGCGTAGGAGGGTTCCAAGAGACCCAGTACTTC. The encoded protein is CASSVGGFQETQYF. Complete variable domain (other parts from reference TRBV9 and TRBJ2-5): DSGVTQTPKHLITATGQRVTLRCSPRSGDLSVYWYQQSLDQGLQFLIQYYNGEERAKGNILERFSAQQFPDLHSELNLSSLELGDSALYFCASSVGGFQETQYFGPGTRLLVL.